Listed below are T cell receptor beta chains from one sample, sequenced in a study of blood T cells in healthy people across ages. TCRdb ran MiXCR on the 5' RACE reads and lists one entry per CDR3 protein. The data contain 600,000 to 800,000 distinct CDR3 sequences, 40% to 65% of them singletons. Sequencing was carried out using blood. These receptors came from a woman of 80 years or more in good health. Both conserved end residues are part of each CDR3. D genes are given only for firm matches. Only some rows state a clone size, as once, few, many or a class for expanded clones.

d_call j_call clone_size v_call cdr3_nt cdr3_aa
TRBD1 TRBJ1-5 many TRBV6-5 TGTGCCAGCCGACCGGGACAGGGGGTTCAGCCCCAGCATTTT CASRPGQGVQPQHF
NA TRBJ2-7 NA TRBV4-2 TGTGCCAGCAAAACCGGGACCCAGTCCTACAATGAGCAGTACTTC CASKTGTQSYNEQYF
NA TRBJ2-7 many TRBV20-1 TGCAGTGCTAGAGATCTAGGCGGACAGACTCCCTACGAGCAGTACTTC CSARDLGGQTPYEQYF
TRBD2 TRBJ2-1 many TRBV4-1 TGCGCCAGCGCCAGGAGCGGGGCCGATGAGCAGTTCTTC CASARSGADEQFF
NA TRBJ2-2 NA TRBV4-1 TGCGCCAGCAGCCAAGATCGAAATAGCGTAACCCGGGAGCTGTTTTTT CASSQDRNSVTRELFF
NA TRBJ2-7 NA TRBV21-1 TGTGCCAGCCAGACAGGCCCTCCAGTCTACGAGCAGTACTTC CASQTGPPVYEQYF
NA TRBJ2-3 NA TRBV30 TGTGCCTGGGGTCCGGCTTGGGATGTAGATACGCAGTATTTT CAWGPAWDVDTQYF
TRBD1 TRBJ2-3 many TRBV29-1 TGCAGCGCGTCGACAGGGGCTGGGGCAGATACGCAGTATTTT CSASTGAGADTQYF
NA TRBJ2-3 NA TRBV12-3/TRBV12-4 TGTGCCAGCAGTGTAAGAGGGGGGGGACAGCAACAGTATTTT CASSVRGGGQQQYF
TRBD1 TRBJ2-7 NA TRBV3-1 TGTGCCAGCAGCCCCGGGACAGGGAGTCGCTACGAGCAGTACTTC CASSPGTGSRYEQYF
NA TRBJ2-3 many TRBV5-1 TGCGCCAGCAGCTTGGTGGCCGAAGATACGCAGTATTTT CASSLVAEDTQYF
NA TRBJ2-4 NA TRBV29-1 TGCAGCGTGGGCAAGGAACAGGTGGTCGCTGGAAACATTCAGTACTTC CSVGKEQVVAGNIQYF
TRBD2 TRBJ2-6 NA TRBV2 TGTGCCAGCAGACGGGAGGCCGCTGGGGCCAACGTCCTGACTTTC CASRREAAGANVLTF
TRBD1 TRBJ2-7 NA TRBV6-6 TGTGCCAGTAGTAGTCCAGGGGGCTGGGGCCATGAGCAGTACTTC CASSSPGGWGHEQYF
NA TRBJ2-7 many TRBV6-1 TGTGCCAGCAGCCGGGACGGGATAACCTACGAGCAGTACTTC CASSRDGITYEQYF
NA TRBJ2-1 many TRBV5-6 TGTGCCAGCAGCTCGGACGGATGGCGTTTCAATGAGCAGTTCTTC CASSSDGWRFNEQFF
TRBD1 TRBJ2-2 once TRBV4-2 TGTGCCAGCAGCCAAGTTACGGGACAGGGGGCGGACGAGGAGCTGTTTTTT CASSQVTGQGADEELFF
NA TRBJ2-1 NA TRBV6-6 TGTACCAGCAGTTGCGTAGGAGGAGGAGGAAATGAGCAGTTCTTC CTSSCVGGGGNEQFF
NA TRBJ2-7 NA TRBV20-1 TGCAGTGCTAGAGAGACATCCTGGACAGCCATTCGTGGGCGCGAGCAGTACTTC CSARETSWTAIRGREQYF
NA TRBJ2-3 NA TRBV5-1 TGCGCCAGCCGTGACACGGGGTTAGTTATGGATACGCAGTATTTT CASRDTGLVMDTQYF